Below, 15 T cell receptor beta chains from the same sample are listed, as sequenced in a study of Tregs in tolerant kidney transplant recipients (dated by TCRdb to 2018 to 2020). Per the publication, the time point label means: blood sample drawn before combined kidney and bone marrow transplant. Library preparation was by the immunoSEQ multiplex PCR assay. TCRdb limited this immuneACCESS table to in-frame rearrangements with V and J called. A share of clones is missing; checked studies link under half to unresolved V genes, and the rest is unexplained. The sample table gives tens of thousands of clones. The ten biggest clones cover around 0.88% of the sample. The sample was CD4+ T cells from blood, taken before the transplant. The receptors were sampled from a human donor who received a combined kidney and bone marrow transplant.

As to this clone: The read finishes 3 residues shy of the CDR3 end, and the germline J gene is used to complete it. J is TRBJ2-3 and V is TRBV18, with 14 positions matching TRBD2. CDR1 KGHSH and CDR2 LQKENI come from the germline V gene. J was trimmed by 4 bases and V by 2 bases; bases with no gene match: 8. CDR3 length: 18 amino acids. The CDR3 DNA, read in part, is TGTGCCAGCTCACCATTTCCCGGGACTAGCGGGAGATCAGATACG. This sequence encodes CASSPFPGTSGRSDT. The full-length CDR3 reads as CASSPFPGTSGRSDTQYF.

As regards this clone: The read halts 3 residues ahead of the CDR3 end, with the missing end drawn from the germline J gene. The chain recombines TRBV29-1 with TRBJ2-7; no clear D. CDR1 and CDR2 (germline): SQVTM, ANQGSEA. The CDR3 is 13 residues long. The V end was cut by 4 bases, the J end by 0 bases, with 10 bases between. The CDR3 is CSVVVKSSYEQYF. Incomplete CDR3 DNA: TGCAGCGTTGTAGTGAAAAGCTCCTACGAG.

CDR3 bases read: TGTGCCAGCAGTCTAAGGACATCCTCCTACGAG. It translates to CASSLRTSSYE. Given in full, the CDR3 is CASSLRTSSYEQYF. The V and J genes are TRBV6-2 or TRBV6-3 and TRBJ2-7, with TRBD1 as a possible D gene (5 bases). Read coverage stops 3 residues before the CDR3 terminus; the germline J gene supplies the remainder. CDR3 length equals 14 residues. Trimming pared 5 bases from V and 0 bases from J, leaving 11 bases between. CDR1 and CDR2 (germline): MNHEY, SVGEGT.

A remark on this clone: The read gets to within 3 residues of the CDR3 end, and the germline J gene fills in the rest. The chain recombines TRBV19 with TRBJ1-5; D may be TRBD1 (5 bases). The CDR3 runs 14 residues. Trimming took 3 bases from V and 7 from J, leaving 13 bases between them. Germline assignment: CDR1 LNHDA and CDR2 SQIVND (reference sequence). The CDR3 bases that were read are TGTGCCAGTAGTATTAACCGGGGGGGACAGCCC. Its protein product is CASSINRGGQP. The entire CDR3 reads CASSINRGGQPQHF.

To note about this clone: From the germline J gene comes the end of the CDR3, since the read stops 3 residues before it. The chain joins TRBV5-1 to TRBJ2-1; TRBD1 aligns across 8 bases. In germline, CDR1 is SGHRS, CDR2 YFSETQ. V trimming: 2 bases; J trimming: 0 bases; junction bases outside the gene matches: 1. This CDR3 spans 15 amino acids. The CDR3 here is CASSFGQGSYNEQFF. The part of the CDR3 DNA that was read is TGCGCCAGCAGCTTTGGACAGGGCTCCTACAATGAG.

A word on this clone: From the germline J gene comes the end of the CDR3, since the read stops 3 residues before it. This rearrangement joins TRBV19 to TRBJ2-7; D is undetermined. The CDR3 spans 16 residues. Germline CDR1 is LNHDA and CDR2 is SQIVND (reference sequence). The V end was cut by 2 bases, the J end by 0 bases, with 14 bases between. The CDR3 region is CASSIIVGGNSYEQYF. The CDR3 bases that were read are TGTGCCAGTAGTATAATCGTCGGCGGAAACTCCTACGAG. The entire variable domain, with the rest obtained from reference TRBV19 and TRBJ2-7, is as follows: DGGITQSPKYLFRKEGQNVTLSCEQNLNHDAMYWYRQDPGQGLRLIYYSQIVNDFQKGDIAEGYSVSREKKESFPLTVTSAQKNPTAFYLCASSIIVGGNSYEQYFGPGTRLTVT.

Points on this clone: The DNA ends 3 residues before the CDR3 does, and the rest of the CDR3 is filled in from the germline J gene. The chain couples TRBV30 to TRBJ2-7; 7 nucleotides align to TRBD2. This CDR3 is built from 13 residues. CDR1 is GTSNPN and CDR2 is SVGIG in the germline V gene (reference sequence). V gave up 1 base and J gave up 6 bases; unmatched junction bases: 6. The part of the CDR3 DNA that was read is TGTGCCTGGAGTGCGACTAGCTCGGGCGAG. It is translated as CAWSATSSGE. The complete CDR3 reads CAWSATSSGEQYF.

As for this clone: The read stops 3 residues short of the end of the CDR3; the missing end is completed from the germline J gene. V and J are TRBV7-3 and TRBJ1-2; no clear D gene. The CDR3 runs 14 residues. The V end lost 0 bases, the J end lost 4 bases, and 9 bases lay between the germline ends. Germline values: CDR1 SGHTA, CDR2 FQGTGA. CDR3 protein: CASSLTGFPYGYTF. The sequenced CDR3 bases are TGTGCCAGCAGCTTAACCGGGTTCCCCTATGGC.

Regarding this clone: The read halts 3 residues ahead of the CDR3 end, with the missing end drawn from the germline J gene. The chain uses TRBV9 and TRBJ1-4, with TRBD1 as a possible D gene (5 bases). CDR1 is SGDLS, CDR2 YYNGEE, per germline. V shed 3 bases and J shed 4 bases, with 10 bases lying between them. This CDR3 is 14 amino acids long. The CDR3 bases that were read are TGTGCCAGCAGCGCGGGGGTTCTTAATGAAAAA. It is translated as CASSAGVLNEK. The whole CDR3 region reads CASSAGVLNEKLFF.

CDR3 DNA (partial): TGTGCCAGCAGCTTGACAGGGGCCTTCTTAGGGACC. Translation gives CASSLTGAFLGT. The complete CDR3 sequence is CASSLTGAFLGTQYF. V is TRBV5-5 and J is TRBJ2-5, with 7 nucleotides matching TRBD1. The read terminates 3 residues before the CDR3 end, so the remaining end is supplied by the germline J gene. V gave up 1 base and J gave up 7 bases; unmatched junction bases: 10. Germline V gene lookup returns CDR1 SGHKS and CDR2 YYEKEE (reference sequence). This CDR3 spans 15 amino acids. Looking up the rest from reference TRBV5-5 and TRBJ2-5 gives the full variable domain: DAGVTQSPTHLIKTRGQQVTLRCSPISGHKSVSWYQQVLGQGPQFIFQYYEKEERGRGNFPDRFSARQFPNYSSELNVNALLLGDSALYLCASSLTGAFLGTQYFGPGTRLLVL.

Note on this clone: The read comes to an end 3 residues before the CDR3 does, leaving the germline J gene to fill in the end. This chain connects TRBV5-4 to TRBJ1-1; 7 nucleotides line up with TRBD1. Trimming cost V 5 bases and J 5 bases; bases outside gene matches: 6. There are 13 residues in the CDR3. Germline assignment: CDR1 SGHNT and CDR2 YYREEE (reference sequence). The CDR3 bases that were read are TGTGCCAGCAGGGGACAGAAGGGGACTGAA. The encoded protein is CASRGQKGTE. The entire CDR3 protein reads CASRGQKGTEAFF. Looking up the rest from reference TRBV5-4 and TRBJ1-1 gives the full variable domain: ETGVTQSPTHLIKTRGQQVTLRCSSQSGHNTVSWYQQALGQGPQFIFQYYREEENGRGNFPPRFSGLQFPNYSSELNVNALELDDSALYLCASRGQKGTEAFFGQGTRLTVV.

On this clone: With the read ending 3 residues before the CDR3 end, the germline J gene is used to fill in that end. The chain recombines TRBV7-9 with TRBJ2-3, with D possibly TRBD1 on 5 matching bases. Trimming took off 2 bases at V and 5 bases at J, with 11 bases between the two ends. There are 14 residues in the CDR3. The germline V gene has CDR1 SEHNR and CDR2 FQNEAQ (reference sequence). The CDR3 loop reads CASSLTGAVDTQYF. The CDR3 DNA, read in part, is TGTGCCAGCAGCTTAACAGGTGCGGTAGATACG.

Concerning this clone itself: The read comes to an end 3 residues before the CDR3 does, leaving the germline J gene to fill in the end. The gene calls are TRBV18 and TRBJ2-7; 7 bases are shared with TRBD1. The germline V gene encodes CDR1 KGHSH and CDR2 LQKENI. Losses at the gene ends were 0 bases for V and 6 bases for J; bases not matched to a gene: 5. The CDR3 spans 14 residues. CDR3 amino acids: CASSPPWDSREQYF. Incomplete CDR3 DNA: TGTGCCAGCTCACCACCGTGGGACAGCCGCGAG.

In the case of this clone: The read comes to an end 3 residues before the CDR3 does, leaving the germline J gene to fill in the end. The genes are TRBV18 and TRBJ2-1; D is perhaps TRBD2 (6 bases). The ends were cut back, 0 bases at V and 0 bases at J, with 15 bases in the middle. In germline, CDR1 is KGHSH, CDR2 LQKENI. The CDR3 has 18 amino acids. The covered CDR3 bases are TGTGCCAGCTCACCACCTGGCCTAGCGCCAAGCTCCTACAATGAG. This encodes CASSPPGLAPSSYNE. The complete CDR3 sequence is CASSPPGLAPSSYNEQFF.

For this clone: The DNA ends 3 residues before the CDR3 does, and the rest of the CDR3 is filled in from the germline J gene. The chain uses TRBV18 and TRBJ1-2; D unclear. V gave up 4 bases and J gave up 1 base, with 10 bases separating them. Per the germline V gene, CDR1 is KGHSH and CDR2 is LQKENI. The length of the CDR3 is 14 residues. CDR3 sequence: CASSLPQVNYGYTF. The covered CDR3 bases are TGTGCCAGCTCACTACCGCAGGTTAACTATGGC.